The sequence of this TCR beta chain was determined in a study of Tregs in tolerant kidney transplant recipients. Study context: Recipient Tregs were stimulated with donor B cells plus IL-2 for about 15 days. Donor B cells were activated for 10 to 11 days on irradiated CD40L-expressing 3T3 cells.

General study points: Nucleotide sequences could not be compared across some patients' samples due to primer changes.

Concerning this clone itself: Its specificity is not known.

Measured with immunoSEQ multiplex PCR; TCRdb has only the in-frame clones, and not every one. This sample has 9,500 to 11,000 clones; 91% occur once, and the top ten carry about 6%. The V gene end was trimmed by 0 bases and the J gene end by 3 bases; junction bases not matched to a gene: 7. Germline CDR1 is SGHRS and CDR2 is YFSETQ. This CDR3 is 17 amino acids long. Sequenced here: Tregs from blood cultured with allogeneic cells, sampled before the transplant. The J gene is TRBJ2-3, the V gene TRBV5-1, with TRBD1 identical over 10 bases. This clonotype was obtained from a human patient who received a combined kidney and bone marrow transplant. In DNA, the CDR3 is TGCGCCAGCAGCTTGGAGGGGACAGGGGTCGTGACAGATACGCAGTATTTT. Protein product: CASSLEGTGVVTDTQYF.